This note documents a single T cell receptor (beta chain) sequence. What it recognizes is unknown. Generated by immunoSEQ multiplex PCR, the TCRdb table keeps only in-frame clones and is missing some. The table lists 100,000 to 150,000 clones, approximately 85% of them singletons, with approximately 1.5% in the top ten. The sample comes from a study of T cell responses to AZD1222 COVID-19 vaccine. Study details: Second doses that came at about 4 or about 12 weeks were put together. Study results and limitations: Without day 14 samples, only post-peak T cell repertoires were studied.

V lost 3 bases to trimming and J lost 5 bases; unmatched junction nucleotides: 3. CDR3 length equals 13 residues. CDR1 and CDR2 from the germline V gene are GTSNPN and SVGIG (reference sequence). Sequencing was performed on peripheral blood, taken on day 0 of AZD1222 vaccination. The rearrangement links TRBV30 to TRBJ2-3; 9 bases are shared with TRBD1. The TCR sequence derives from an adult in good health. The CDR3 reads CAWSRQGGDTQYF. CDR3 sequence (DNA): TGTGCCTGGAGCCGACAGGGGGGAGATACGCAGTATTTT.